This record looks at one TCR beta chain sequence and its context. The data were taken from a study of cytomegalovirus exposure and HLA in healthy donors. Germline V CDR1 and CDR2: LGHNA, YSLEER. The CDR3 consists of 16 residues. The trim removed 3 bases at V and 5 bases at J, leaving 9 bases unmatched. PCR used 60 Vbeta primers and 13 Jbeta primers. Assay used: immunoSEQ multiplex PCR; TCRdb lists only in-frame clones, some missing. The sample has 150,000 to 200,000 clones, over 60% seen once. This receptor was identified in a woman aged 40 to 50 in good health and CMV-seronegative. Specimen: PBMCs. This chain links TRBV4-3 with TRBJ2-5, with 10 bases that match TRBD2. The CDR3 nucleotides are TGCGCCAGCAGCCAGGCCGAGCGGGAGGGTGGGGAGACCCAGTACTTC. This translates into CASSQAEREGGETQYF.